Listed here are 29 T cell receptor beta chains from one sample, sequenced in a study of blood T cells in healthy people across ages (dated by TCRdb to between 2015 and 2017). Libraries came from 5' RACE. Sequencer: Illumina HiSeq 2500. A second PCR of roughly 7 to 12 cycles was run with a J-beta primer mix and a sample-barcoded 5' primer. Starting from the raw public reads, TCRdb applied fastp trimming at Q25, assembled clones with MiXCR and retained in-frame beta chains. Each CDR3 protein gets just one entry, which takes the most common genes and DNA from the rows behind it. The sample table shows around 1.7 million distinct CDR3 sequences, and 28% are seen once. About 7.7% of the sample belongs to the ten largest clones. Input material: blood. All receptors come from a woman younger than 45 in good health.

V usage is TRBV6-6 and J usage is TRBJ2-7, with 8 positions matching TRBD1. Germline values: CDR1 MNHNY, CDR2 SVGAGI (reference sequence). This CDR3 is built from 13 residues. Trimming took 6 bases from V and 2 from J; bases not matched to a gene: 3. CDR3 bases: TGTGCCAGCAGCGACAGGGGAGCCTACGAGCAGTACTTC. Protein: CASSDRGAYEQYF.

This clonotype has a handful of counts. The rearrangement links TRBV3-1 to TRBJ2-4, with D possibly TRBD2 on 6 matching bases. With the DNA end fitting TRBJ2-5 better, the J assignment may be wrong. The CDR3 totals 16 residues. CDR1 and CDR2 from the germline V gene are LGHDT and YNNKEL (reference sequence). The CDR3 loop is CASSTRLDRNIETQYF. The CDR3 DNA reads TGTGCCAGCAGCACTCGACTAGACCGCAATATAGAGACCCAGTACTTC.

This clonotype was observed a few times. The chain links TRBV19 to TRBJ2-6; D is perhaps TRBD1 or TRBD2 (7 bases each). This CDR3 comprises 17 residues. V lost 4 bases to trimming and J lost 0 bases, with 13 bases between them. The V gene's germline CDR1 is LNHDA and CDR2 SQIVND (reference sequence). Here the CDR3 DNA reads TGTGCCAGTAGTAGACAGGGACTAAACTCTGGGGCCAACGTCCTGACTTTC. Translating it yields CASSRQGLNSGANVLTF.

Note on this clonotype: A much larger clone differs from this one at a single base, so this may be a read error. The chain has TRBV28 and TRBJ2-3, with D perhaps TRBD1 (5 bases). The germline CDR1 and CDR2 sequences are MDHEN and SYDVKM. The CDR3 is 15 residues long. V lost 9 bases to trimming and J lost 0 bases, with 16 bases between them. Here the CDR3 reads CARRNRAGSTDTQYF. CDR3 nucleotides: TGTGCCAGAAGGAATAGGGCAGGGAGCACAGATACGCAGTATTTT.

With respect to this clonotype: This sequence may be a read error, since a much larger clone differs from it by one base. The gene calls are TRBV29-1 and TRBJ2-7, with 7 nucleotides matching TRBD1. The end of the DNA is better explained by TRBJ2-5, so the J call may be wrong. This CDR3 region has 12 residues. CDR1 is SQVTM, CDR2 ANQGSEA, per germline. CDR3 sequence: CSADRASGTQYF. The CDR3 nucleotides read TGCAGCGCCGACAGGGCGTCCGGGACCCAGTACTTC.

As regards this clonotype: A much larger clone lies one base from this, so it may be a read error. The V gene is TRBV7-9, the J gene TRBJ2-4; D unresolved. This CDR3 is built from 14 residues. The V gene's germline CDR1 is SEHNR and CDR2 FQNEAQ (reference sequence). The DNA for the CDR3 is TGTGCCAGCAGCTTTGTGAACCAGAAAAACATTCACTACTTC. This encodes CASSFVNQKNIHYF.

This clonotype was recorded many times. The genes are TRBV15 and TRBJ2-7; 7 bases agree with TRBD2. Germline CDR1 reads LNHNV; CDR2 reads YYDKDF (reference sequence). V dropped 3 bases and J dropped 6; count of bases not matched to a gene: 11. This CDR3 comprises 15 residues. The CDR3 bases are TGTGCCACCAGCAGGGGGGAGGGCCTGAAGGTCGAGCAGTACTTC. Translating gives CATSRGEGLKVEQYF. Using reference TRBV15 and TRBJ2-7 for the parts outside the CDR3, the full variable domain is DAMVIQNPRYQVTQFGKPVTLSCSQTLNHNVMYWYQQKSSQAPKLLFHYYDKDFNNEADTPDNFQSRRPNTSFCFLDIRSPGLGDTAMYLCATSRGEGLKVEQYFGPGTRLTVT.

With respect to this clonotype: A clone one base away is much larger, so this may be a read error. The chain combines TRBV20-1 with TRBJ2-7; no clear D. Trimming cost V 5 bases and J 2 bases, with 7 bases left between them. This CDR3 is 11 amino acids long. Germline-derived CDR1 and CDR2 are DFQATT and SNEGSKA (reference sequence). CDR3 DNA sequence: TGCAGTGCTGGTAGGACCTACGAGCAGTACTTC. This gives the protein CSAGRTYEQYF.

In this sample, this clonotype turned up a few times. V and J are TRBV2 and TRBJ2-3, with D uncertain. Germline loops: CDR1 SNHLY, CDR2 FYNNEI. This CDR3 is built from 12 residues. V was shortened by 11 bases and J by 4 bases, with 13 bases between the two germline ends. The CDR3 reads CAGKLIADTQYF. CDR3 sequence (DNA): TGTGCCGGAAAGCTAATAGCAGATACGCAGTATTTT.

V gene TRBV9 combines with J gene TRBJ2-1; 12 bases agree with TRBD2. The J call may be faulty, since TRBJ2-7 better matches the DNA end. This CDR3 has 19 amino acids. Germline V gives CDR1 SGDLS, CDR2 YYNGEE. The CDR3 here is CASSRLGLAGGSSYNEQYF. DNA of the CDR3: TGTGCCAGCAGCCGCCTCGGGCTAGCGGGAGGGAGCTCCTACAATGAGCAGTACTTC.

This clonotype occurred a few times. The chain combines TRBV5-1 with TRBJ1-5; the D is unclear. Germline V gives CDR1 SGHRS, CDR2 YFSETQ. V was trimmed by 4 bases and J by 3 bases, leaving 11 bases between them. The CDR3 runs to 14 residues. CDR3 nucleotides: TGCGCCAGCAGCCCAGGTTCGGTCAATCAGCCCCAGCATTTT. Encoded protein: CASSPGSVNQPQHF.

The chain uses TRBV20-1 and TRBJ2-1, with 15 bases fitting TRBD2. This CDR3 comprises 19 residues. V gave up 6 bases and J gave up 0 bases; unmatched junction bases: 12. Per germline, CDR1 DFQATT and CDR2 SNEGSKA (reference sequence). The CDR3: CSARPRTSGGVPSYNEQFF. For the CDR3, the DNA is TGCAGTGCCCGCCCCCGGACTAGCGGGGGGGTCCCCTCCTACAATGAGCAGTTCTTC.

This chain links TRBV20-1 with TRBJ2-7; D unresolved. The V end was cut by 0 bases, the J end by 6 bases, with 12 bases between. The CDR3 runs 13 residues. CDR1 and CDR2 (germline): DFQATT, SNEGSKA (reference sequence). CDR3 protein: CSARDRSTSEQYF. The CDR3, as DNA: TGCAGTGCTAGAGATCGGAGCACCAGCGAGCAGTACTTC.

On this clonotype itself: A single base separates this from a much larger clone, so it may be a read error. This chain links TRBV7-2 with TRBJ2-7; TRBD1 matches at 7 bases. Germline CDR1 SGHTA, CDR2 FQGNSA. The CDR3 is made up of 15 amino acids. CDR3 residues: CASSYIQGSAYGQYF. The CDR3, as DNA: TGTGCCAGCAGCTACATACAGGGGAGCGCCTACGGGCAGTACTTC.

Many counts were recorded for this clonotype. CDR3 sequence: CASSHTATRTNVLTF. The CDR3 DNA reads as TGTGCCAGCAGCCATACAGCCACTCGTACCAACGTCCTGACTTTC. The chain is built from TRBV4-2 and TRBJ2-6, with D unclear. V was trimmed by 3 bases and J by 8 bases, leaving 14 bases between them. Germline assignment: CDR1 LGHNA and CDR2 YNFKEQ. The CDR3 loop spans 15 amino acids.

A few counts support this clonotype. One end of the junction fails to match germline, which may point to a read error. V and J are TRBV10-3 and TRBJ2-5; 13 bases map to TRBD2. This CDR3 spans 16 amino acids. From germline, CDR1 is ENHRY and CDR2 SYGVKD. CDR3 DNA: TGTCCCATCAGTGAGGGGACTAGCGGGGTGAAAGAGACCCAGTACTTC. Protein product: CPISEGTSGVKETQYF.

This clonotype has only a few counts. This sequence joins TRBV12-5 and TRBJ1-5, with a tentative D call TRBD1 (6 bases). Trimming cost V 4 bases and J 1 base, with 8 bases left between them. CDR3 length: 14 residues. The germline CDR1 and CDR2 sequences are LGHNT and FRNRAP. CDR3: CASGWTASNQPQHF. The DNA of the CDR3 is TGTGCTAGTGGTTGGACAGCGAGCAATCAGCCCCAGCATTTT.

The chain recombines TRBV30 with TRBJ2-7; D gene unclear. Trimming removed 0 bases at V and 6 bases at J, with 6 bases between. CDR3 size: 11 residues. Germline V gene sequence: CDR1 GTSNPN, CDR2 SVGIG (reference sequence). For the CDR3, the DNA is TGTGCCTGGAGTGTTTCGATCGAGCAGTACTTC. Protein product: CAWSVSIEQYF.

On this clonotype: At one of its ends the junction is not consistent with the germline gene, which may arise from a read error. The chain is built from TRBV5-1 and TRBJ1-4; D may be TRBD1 (6 bases). Looked up from germline, CDR1 is SGHRS and CDR2 is YFSETQ. There are 16 residues in the CDR3. The CDR3 DNA reads as TGCGCCAACAGCTTGGACAGACCCGGGGCTAATGAAAAACTGTTTTTT. This translates into CANSLDRPGANEKLFF. Variable domain in full (rest from reference TRBV5-1 and TRBJ1-4): KAGVTQTPRYLIKTRGQQVTLSCSPISGHRSVSWYQQTPGQGLQFLFEYFSETQRNKGNFPGRFSGRQFSNSRSEMNVSTLELGDSALYLCANSLDRPGANEKLFFGSGTQLSVL.

The sample holds a few counts of this clonotype. The chain recombines TRBV6-1 with TRBJ2-3; D might be TRBD2 (6 bases). Deletions cut 7 bases from V and 2 bases from J, with 19 bases between. Germline-derived CDR1 and CDR2 are MNHNS and SASEGT. The CDR3 is made up of 16 amino acids. The chain's CDR3 is CASTLLSGFNTDTQYF. The CDR3 coding sequence is TGTGCCAGCACCCTTCTTAGCGGCTTCAACACAGATACGCAGTATTTT.

In this sample, this clonotype turned up once. Since a much larger clone is just one base distant, this may be a read error. The J gene is TRBJ2-1, the V gene TRBV11-2; perhaps TRBD1 as D (5 bases). This CDR3 has 13 residues. Germline-derived CDR1 and CDR2 are SGHAT and FQNNGV. V was pared by 6 bases and J by 7 bases, with 13 bases between. CDR3 coding DNA: TGTGCCAGCAGGGAGACAGCCGGGAATGAGCAGTTCTTC. Its protein is CASRETAGNEQFF.

This clonotype has at least ten counts. The CDR3 DNA sequence: TGTGCCAGCAGCTTAGACGGGTACCAAGAGACCCAGTACTTC. Amino acid sequence: CASSLDGYQETQYF. V gene TRBV7-9 combines with J gene TRBJ2-5; D is undetermined. V was pared by 1 base and J by 0 bases, with 6 bases between. The CDR3 is made up of 14 amino acids. The germline gives CDR1 SEHNR, CDR2 FQNEAQ (reference sequence).

The rearrangement joins TRBV5-6 to TRBJ2-7; 8 nucleotides align to TRBD2. Germline V CDR1 and CDR2: SGHDT, YYEEEE. This CDR3 has 17 amino acids. The ends lost 2 bases at V and 7 bases at J; junction bases unmatched: 17. The CDR3 region has the DNA TGTGCCAGCAGCTTTCGGGTCACGAGCGGGGGCCCGGAGGAGCAGTACTTC. It is translated as CASSFRVTSGGPEEQYF.

The chain is built from TRBV11-2 and TRBJ2-3; D tentatively fits TRBD1 or TRBD2 (5 bases each). This CDR3 contains 14 residues. The V gene's germline CDR1 is SGHAT and CDR2 FQNNGV. The V gene lost 7 bases and the J gene lost 4 bases, with 15 bases spanning the gap. The CDR3 nucleotides are TGTGCCAGCAACTGGGGGTTTGGTGCAGATACGCAGTATTTT. This sequence encodes CASNWGFGADTQYF.

V gene TRBV9 combines with J gene TRBJ2-7; 9 bases agree with TRBD2. Losses at the gene ends were 4 bases for V and 5 bases for J; bases not matched to a gene: 7. In germline, CDR1 is SGDLS, CDR2 YYNGEE. The CDR3 is made up of 14 amino acids. CDR3 protein: CASSPSGGMNEQYF. The CDR3, as DNA: TGTGCCAGCAGCCCGAGCGGGGGGATGAACGAGCAGTACTTC.

The V gene is TRBV20-1, the J gene TRBJ2-3, with no clear D. Looked up from germline, CDR1 is DFQATT and CDR2 is SNEGSKA (reference sequence). Trimming removed 0 bases from V and 6 bases from J, with 4 bases in between. CDR3 length equals 11 residues. The DNA for the CDR3 is TGCAGTGCTAGAGATCATGATACGCAGTATTTT. Amino acid sequence: CSARDHDTQYF.

This sequence joins TRBV4-3 and TRBJ1-6, with unresolved D. Germline loops: CDR1 LGHNA, CDR2 YSLEER. Trimming removed 0 bases at V and 10 bases at J, with 13 bases between. The CDR3 consists of 15 residues. In DNA, the CDR3 is TGCGCCAGCAGCCAAGAAGTTCCCTGGGGATCACCCCTCCACTTT. Amino acids: CASSQEVPWGSPLHF.

A remark on this clonotype: A junction end diverges from the germline sequence, so it may reflect a read error. The chain joins TRBV5-1 to TRBJ2-3; no firm D call. The V gene's germline CDR1 is SGHRS and CDR2 YFSETQ. This CDR3 contains 13 residues. CDR3 in amino acids: CASSLETADTQYF. CDR3 nucleotides: TGTGCCAGCAGCTTAGAGACTGCGGATACGCAGTATTTT. Looking up the rest from reference TRBV5-1 and TRBJ2-3 gives the full variable domain: KAGVTQTPRYLIKTRGQQVTLSCSPISGHRSVSWYQQTPGQGLQFLFEYFSETQRNKGNFPGRFSGRQFSNSRSEMNVSTLELGDSALYLCASSLETADTQYFGPGTRLTVL.

The chain carries TRBV12-3 or TRBV12-4 and TRBJ1-1; D is unresolved. This CDR3 has 14 amino acids. Trimming shortened V by 6 bases and J by 4 bases, and 15 bases separated the two germline ends. CDR3 loop: CASSPATRGTEAFF. The CDR3 DNA is TGTGCCAGCAGCCCGGCTACCCGAGGCACTGAAGCTTTCTTT.